This T cell receptor beta chain appears in the sequencing data of a study of CDR3 diversity in severe acne. V was cut by 3 bases and J by 1 base, with 10 bases left in between. The CDR3 has 15 residues. Germline V lookup: CDR1 ENHRY, CDR2 SYGVKD. TCRdb re-derived calls from the PCR reads in MiXCR, one entry per CDR3 protein. Here the sample spans 97,000 or so distinct CDR3 sequences, approximately 47% being singletons. This clonotype came up a few times. What was sequenced was blood. The receptor comes from a male donor with acne. V is TRBV10-3 and J is TRBJ1-5, with D perhaps matching TRBD1 (5 bases). CDR3 in amino acids: CAISDRRASNQPQHF. The DNA of the CDR3 is TGTGCCATCAGTGATCGCAGGGCGAGCAATCAGCCCCAGCATTTT.